The rows below give T cell receptor beta chains drawn from one sample of a study of T cells after yellow fever vaccination. Using its own MiXCR run on the 5' RACE reads, TCRdb lists one record per CDR3 protein. The sample holds 350,000 to 450,000 distinct CDR3 sequences, 6.2% seen once. The sequencing here drew on PBMCs, taken 5 days after the yellow fever booster vaccination. All receptors derive from a man between 25 and 39 years old who received the YFV17D yellow fever vaccine. Both conserved end residues are part of each CDR3. The order of the fields is V gene, D gene, clone size, J gene, CDR3 DNA, CDR3 protein. The D gene is left open where the match is weak. Some rows have no size entry. The others give once, few or many, or a class for an expanded clone.

v_call: TRBV7-2
d_call: .
clone_size: many
j_call: TRBJ2-2
cdr3_nt: TGTGCCAGTCCCACCCCGACAGGGCGTAGGGGGGTGCTGTTTTTT
cdr3_aa: CASPTPTGRRGVLFF

v_call: TRBV18
d_call: TRBD1
clone_size: .
j_call: TRBJ2-1
cdr3_nt: TGTGCCAGCTCACCGTTTGGGACAGGGGTTGACAATGAGCAGTTCTTC
cdr3_aa: CASSPFGTGVDNEQFF

v_call: TRBV5-1
d_call: .
clone_size: few
j_call: TRBJ2-7
cdr3_nt: TGCGCCAGCAGCTTGGCTCAGGGGCGACCCAACGAGCAGTACTTC
cdr3_aa: CASSLAQGRPNEQYF

v_call: TRBV27
d_call: TRBD2
clone_size: .
j_call: TRBJ2-3
cdr3_nt: TGTGCCAGCAGTTTCCTCTCGGAGGTAGCGGGGGGCACAGATACGCAGTATTTT
cdr3_aa: CASSFLSEVAGGTDTQYF

v_call: TRBV20-1
d_call: TRBD1
clone_size: few
j_call: TRBJ2-5
cdr3_nt: TGCAGTGCTCCTACCCCCACAGGGGGTCAAGAGACCCAGTACTTC
cdr3_aa: CSAPTPTGGQETQYF

v_call: TRBV18
d_call: TRBD1
clone_size: many
j_call: TRBJ1-2
cdr3_nt: TGTGCCAGCTCACCGGGACAGGGGGCGTATGGCTACACCTTC
cdr3_aa: CASSPGQGAYGYTF

v_call: TRBV7-2
d_call: TRBD2
clone_size: few
j_call: TRBJ2-7
cdr3_nt: TGTGCCAGCAGCTCAGCGGGACCTCCGTACGAGCAGTACTTC
cdr3_aa: CASSSAGPPYEQYF

v_call: TRBV29-1
d_call: .
clone_size: few
j_call: TRBJ2-3
cdr3_nt: TGCAGCTCCCTCTTGGGGCGGACCTACACAGATACGCAGTATTTT
cdr3_aa: CSSLLGRTYTDTQYF

v_call: TRBV5-1
d_call: TRBD1
clone_size: .
j_call: TRBJ1-6
cdr3_nt: TGCGCCAGCAGCACCCGACAGGGAATATCACCCCTCCACTTT
cdr3_aa: CASSTRQGISPLHF

v_call: TRBV11-2
d_call: .
clone_size: many
j_call: TRBJ2-4
cdr3_nt: TGTGCCAGCAGCTTCTGGCTAGCCAAAAACATTCAGTACTTC
cdr3_aa: CASSFWLAKNIQYF

v_call: TRBV5-5
d_call: TRBD2
clone_size: few
j_call: TRBJ2-6
cdr3_nt: TGTGCCAGCAGTCGGGGGGGGACTGGGGCCAACGTCCTGACTTTC
cdr3_aa: CASSRGGTGANVLTF

v_call: TRBV9
d_call: .
clone_size: few
j_call: TRBJ2-1
cdr3_nt: TGTGCCAGCAGCCCATCGGAGGGGAACAATGAGCAGTTCTTC
cdr3_aa: CASSPSEGNNEQFF

v_call: TRBV29-1
d_call: .
clone_size: many
j_call: TRBJ2-4
cdr3_nt: TGCAGCGTTGAAGTAGGAAGGCTGGCCAAAAACATTCAGTACTTC
cdr3_aa: CSVEVGRLAKNIQYF

v_call: TRBV24-1
d_call: .
clone_size: few
j_call: TRBJ2-1
cdr3_nt: TGTGCCACCAGTGACCCATTAGTCAGGGAGCAGTTCTTC
cdr3_aa: CATSDPLVREQFF

v_call: TRBV28
d_call: TRBD1
clone_size: many
j_call: TRBJ2-2
cdr3_nt: TGTGCCAGCAGTTTACCTGACAGGGGGCATATCGGGGAGCTGTTTTTT
cdr3_aa: CASSLPDRGHIGELFF

v_call: TRBV5-1
d_call: .
clone_size: .
j_call: TRBJ2-5
cdr3_nt: TGCGCCAGCAGCTTTTCAGTGACAGTGAAGGAAGAGACCCAGTACTTC
cdr3_aa: CASSFSVTVKEETQYF

v_call: TRBV20-1
d_call: .
clone_size: few
j_call: TRBJ1-2
cdr3_nt: TGCAGTGCTACTCCGACAGCCCGCGGCTACACCTTC
cdr3_aa: CSATPTARGYTF

v_call: TRBV29-1
d_call: .
clone_size: many
j_call: TRBJ1-2
cdr3_nt: TGCAGCGTCGAGTGGGCACGTAACTATGGCTACACCTTC
cdr3_aa: CSVEWARNYGYTF

v_call: TRBV11-2
d_call: .
clone_size: .
j_call: TRBJ2-7
cdr3_nt: TGTGCCAGCAGCTTCTCAAACCGGGGAGACTACGAGCAGTACTTC
cdr3_aa: CASSFSNRGDYEQYF

v_call: TRBV4-3
d_call: .
clone_size: many
j_call: TRBJ2-7
cdr3_nt: TGCGCCAGCAGCCAAGATCTATCATGGAACGAGCAGTACTTC
cdr3_aa: CASSQDLSWNEQYF

v_call: TRBV20-1
d_call: TRBD1
clone_size: few
j_call: TRBJ2-2
cdr3_nt: TGCAGTGCCCCGGGCAGGGGGCGTACCGGGGAGCTGTTTTTT
cdr3_aa: CSAPGRGRTGELFF

v_call: TRBV18
d_call: TRBD1
clone_size: .
j_call: TRBJ2-1
cdr3_nt: TGTGCCAGTTCGGGACAGGGAAGTCGCAATGAGCAGTTCTTC
cdr3_aa: CASSGQGSRNEQFF

v_call: TRBV4-3
d_call: .
clone_size: .
j_call: TRBJ2-5
cdr3_nt: TGCGCCAGCGGCCAAGGCAGGGGCCAAGAGACCCAGTACTTC
cdr3_aa: CASGQGRGQETQYF

v_call: TRBV20-1
d_call: .
clone_size: many
j_call: TRBJ2-4
cdr3_nt: TGCAGTGCAACCGCCCACTTTAGCGCAAGGAACATTCAGTACTTC
cdr3_aa: CSATAHFSARNIQYF

v_call: TRBV4-2
d_call: TRBD2
clone_size: many
j_call: TRBJ2-3
cdr3_nt: TGTGCCAGCAGTCAGCGGGAGGGTTCAGATACGCAGTATTTT
cdr3_aa: CASSQREGSDTQYF

v_call: TRBV19
d_call: TRBD1
clone_size: many
j_call: TRBJ2-7
cdr3_nt: TGTGCCAGTAGTAAACGGGGACAGGGAGACGAGCAGTACTTC
cdr3_aa: CASSKRGQGDEQYF

v_call: TRBV6-5
d_call: .
clone_size: .
j_call: TRBJ2-1
cdr3_nt: TGTGCCAGCAGTTCCCCGGGGAAGGCCAATGAGCAGTTCTTC
cdr3_aa: CASSSPGKANEQFF

v_call: TRBV15
d_call: .
clone_size: .
j_call: TRBJ2-1
cdr3_nt: TGTGCCACCAGCAGAGATCCAGGGTCCTACAATGAGCAGTTCTTC
cdr3_aa: CATSRDPGSYNEQFF

v_call: TRBV28
d_call: .
clone_size: many
j_call: TRBJ2-1
cdr3_nt: TGTGCCAGCAGTTCTCTGGGAACCAAAAACTACAATGAGCAGTTCTTC
cdr3_aa: CASSSLGTKNYNEQFF

v_call: TRBV5-1
d_call: .
clone_size: many
j_call: TRBJ1-1
cdr3_nt: TGCGCCAGCAGCTTGAGGCAGATGAACACTGAAGCTTTCTTT
cdr3_aa: CASSLRQMNTEAFF

v_call: TRBV10-3
d_call: .
clone_size: .
j_call: TRBJ2-3
cdr3_nt: TGTGCCATCAGTGGTTCACAGACTAGCACAGATACGCAGTATTTT
cdr3_aa: CAISGSQTSTDTQYF

v_call: TRBV20-1
d_call: .
clone_size: once
j_call: TRBJ2-2
cdr3_nt: TGCAGTGCCGGCAGAGCTTTAAACAGGGATACCGGGGAGCTGTTTTTT
cdr3_aa: CSAGRALNRDTGELFF

v_call: TRBV7-2
d_call: TRBD1
clone_size: few
j_call: TRBJ1-1
cdr3_nt: TGTGCCAGCACAGGACAGGGGGGTAAAGACACTGAAGCTTTCTTT
cdr3_aa: CASTGQGGKDTEAFF

v_call: TRBV9
d_call: .
clone_size: many
j_call: TRBJ1-2
cdr3_nt: TGTGCCAGCAGCGTAGCCCCGACGAGGGACTATGGCTACACCTTC
cdr3_aa: CASSVAPTRDYGYTF

v_call: TRBV20-1
d_call: .
clone_size: few
j_call: TRBJ2-5
cdr3_nt: TGCAGTGCTAGAGATCGGTTCTCAGGAGGGCAAGAGACCCAGTACTTC
cdr3_aa: CSARDRFSGGQETQYF

v_call: TRBV5-1
d_call: .
clone_size: many
j_call: TRBJ1-1
cdr3_nt: TGCGCCAGCAGCTTGGGGCAGAACATGAACACTGAAGCTTTCTTT
cdr3_aa: CASSLGQNMNTEAFF

v_call: TRBV6-5
d_call: .
clone_size: few
j_call: TRBJ1-3
cdr3_nt: TGTGCCAGCAGTTACTCTGGCAGGGCTGGAAACACCATATATTTT
cdr3_aa: CASSYSGRAGNTIYF

v_call: TRBV21-1
d_call: .
clone_size: .
j_call: TRBJ2-1
cdr3_nt: TGTGCCAGCAACGGACAGGGGGCGGGTGAGCAGTTCTTC
cdr3_aa: CASNGQGAGEQFF

v_call: TRBV19
d_call: .
clone_size: .
j_call: TRBJ2-1
cdr3_nt: TGTGCCAGTAGTATAAATGGAGGGGTTGAGCAGTTCTTC
cdr3_aa: CASSINGGVEQFF

v_call: TRBV10-2
d_call: .
clone_size: many
j_call: TRBJ2-1
cdr3_nt: TGCGCCAGCAGAACAGGATACAATGAGCAGTTCTTC
cdr3_aa: CASRTGYNEQFF

v_call: TRBV7-2
d_call: .
clone_size: many
j_call: TRBJ2-5
cdr3_nt: TGTGCCAGCAGAGCCCAAGAGACCCAGTACTTC
cdr3_aa: CASRAQETQYF

v_call: TRBV3-1
d_call: .
clone_size: few
j_call: TRBJ2-1
cdr3_nt: TGTGCCAGCAGCCAAGATTGGAGCGGACTGTCCTACAATGAGCAGTTCTTC
cdr3_aa: CASSQDWSGLSYNEQFF